This is a list of T cell receptor beta chains from one sample in a study of cytomegalovirus exposure and HLA in healthy donors. Some clones are missing from TCRdb's copy, which holds only in-frame ones; the method was immunoSEQ multiplex PCR. The sample contains 250,000 or so clones, 80% to 95% of which appear only once. The sequenced sample was PBMCs. Source of these receptors: a girl under 10 years old in good health and CMV-seronegative. Both conserved end residues are part of each CDR3. D genes are given only for firm matches. The size entry is marked missing in some rows and otherwise reads once, few, many or a size class.

D gene | CDR3 length | clone size | J gene | V gene | CDR3 protein | CDR3 DNA
TRBD2 | 14 | . | TRBJ2-5 | TRBV9 | CASTQGLAVETQYF | TGTGCCAGCACCCAGGGACTAGCGGTGGAGACCCAGTACTTC
. | 14 | . | TRBJ2-7 | TRBV6-1 | CASSDRQSPYEQYF | TGTGCCAGCAGTGATAGACAGAGTCCCTACGAGCAGTACTTC
TRBD2 | 19 | . | TRBJ2-7 | TRBV7-9 | CASSPLPGLAGGMLYEQYF | TGTGCCAGCAGCCCACTTCCGGGACTAGCGGGAGGGATGCTCTACGAGCAGTACTTC
. | 15 | . | TRBJ1-1 | TRBV6-5 | CASNQLGGLNTEAFF | TGTGCCAGCAACCAACTGGGGGGGTTGAACACTGAAGCTTTCTTT
TRBD2 | 15 | . | TRBJ2-7 | TRBV11-2 | CASSPTRLAGGEQYF | TGTGCCAGCAGCCCGACAAGACTAGCGGGAGGCGAGCAGTACTTC
TRBD1 | 16 | . | TRBJ1-3 | TRBV18 | CASSLGDRSSGNTIYF | TGTGCCAGCTCACTAGGGGACAGGAGCTCTGGAAACACCATATATTTT
TRBD2 | 16 | . | TRBJ2-1 | TRBV6-5 | CASSFQMTSGNNEQFF | TGTGCCAGCAGTTTTCAAATGACTAGCGGGAACAATGAGCAGTTCTTC
. | 14 | . | TRBJ2-3 | TRBV6-1 | CASRRGPSTDTQYF | TGTGCCAGCAGGCGGGGACCTAGCACAGATACGCAGTATTTT
TRBD1 | 14 | . | TRBJ1-2 | TRBV19 | CASTTGQGSYGYTF | TGTGCCAGTACTACCGGACAGGGGAGCTATGGCTACACCTTC
TRBD2 | 15 | . | TRBJ2-7 | TRBV6-1 | CASSRLAGGIYEQYF | TGTGCCAGCAGTAGGCTAGCGGGGGGGATTTACGAGCAGTACTTC
. | 14 | . | TRBJ1-6 | TRBV5-4 | CASSYKQPNSPLHF | TGTGCCAGCAGCTATAAACAGCCCAATTCACCCCTCCACTTT
. | 12 | . | TRBJ2-3 | TRBV15 | CATSRGPDTQYF | TGTGCCACCAGCAGGGGCCCAGATACGCAGTATTTT
TRBD1 | 16 | . | TRBJ2-3 | TRBV5-1 | CASSLRGQGNTDTQYF | TGCGCCAGCAGCTTGAGGGGGCAGGGGAACACAGATACGCAGTATTTT
TRBD2 | 17 | . | TRBJ2-7 | TRBV5-4 | CASSLGGSGGASYEQYF | TGTGCCAGCAGCTTGGGAGGTAGCGGGGGGGCGTCCTACGAGCAGTACTTC
. | 14 | . | TRBJ2-7 | TRBV9 | CASSGSSIVGEQYF | TGTGCCAGCAGCGGGTCCTCTATAGTTGGCGAGCAGTACTTC
. | 15 | once | TRBJ2-5 | TRBV4-1 | CASSQGRGTSETQYF | TGCGCCAGCAGCCAAGGCAGGGGAACATCGGAGACCCAGTACTTC
. | 16 | . | TRBJ1-1 | TRBV6-6 | CASSYSNEGGGTEAFF | TGTGCCAGCAGTTACTCGAACGAGGGAGGGGGAACTGAAGCTTTCTTT
. | 15 | . | TRBJ2-7 | TRBV5-1 | CASRRTDHLSYEQYF | TGCGCCAGCAGACGGACTGACCACCTCTCCTACGAGCAGTACTTC
TRBD2 | 15 | . | TRBJ2-7 | TRBV19 | CASSIDGTSSGEQYF | TGTGCCAGTAGTATAGACGGGACTAGCTCGGGAGAGCAGTACTTC
TRBD1 | 15 | . | TRBJ2-7 | TRBV10-3 | CAIKKTGDGAYEQYF | TGTGCCATCAAGAAGACAGGGGATGGGGCCTACGAGCAGTACTTC
TRBD1 | 14 | . | TRBJ2-7 | TRBV11-2 | CASSLKGARHEQYF | TGTGCCAGCAGCTTAAAGGGGGCCAGACACGAGCAGTACTTC
. | 13 | . | TRBJ2-5 | TRBV6-1 | CASSAASVETQYF | TGTGCCAGCAGTGCGGCTAGCGTGGAGACCCAGTACTTC
. | 15 | . | TRBJ2-5 | TRBV11-2 | CASSLGLFASVVVYF | TGTGCCAGCAGCTTAGGGTTATTTGCCTCGGTGGTCGTGTACTTC
TRBD1 | 17 | . | TRBJ1-1 | TRBV18 | CASSPRDRAVASTEAFF | TGTGCCAGCTCACCACGGGACAGGGCAGTAGCAAGCACTGAAGCTTTCTTT
. | 16 | . | TRBJ2-7 | TRBV5-4 | CASSFGGARVSYEQYF | TGTGCCAGCAGCTTTGGTGGGGCCAGGGTTAGCTACGAGCAGTACTTC
TRBD1 | 14 | . | TRBJ2-1 | TRBV2 | CASRIRTGYNEQFF | TGTGCCAGCCGAATAAGGACAGGATATAATGAGCAGTTCTTC
TRBD1 | 13 | . | TRBJ2-1 | TRBV29-1 | CSVEGQGRHEQFF | TGCAGCGTTGAAGGACAGGGTCGGCATGAGCAGTTCTTC
TRBD1 | 14 | . | TRBJ1-1 | TRBV6-5 | CASSYQGAIGEAFF | TGTGCCAGCAGTTATCAGGGGGCGATAGGTGAAGCTTTCTTT
TRBD1 | 15 | . | TRBJ1-5 | TRBV6-1 | CASTLMDRGDQPQHF | TGTGCCAGCACCCTAATGGACAGGGGGGATCAGCCCCAGCATTTT
TRBD2 | 14 | once | TRBJ2-5 | TRBV27 | CASSSGTSGKTQYF | TGTGCCAGCAGCTCCGGGACTAGCGGAAAAACCCAGTACTTC
TRBD1 | 14 | . | TRBJ1-2 | TRBV18 | CASSPTGQGVEHTF | TGTGCCAGCTCACCAACGGGACAGGGGGTTGAACACACCTTC
. | 15 | . | TRBJ2-7 | TRBV15 | CATSRDSERGYEQYF | TGTGCCACCAGCAGAGATTCCGAACGGGGCTACGAGCAGTACTTC
. | 13 | . | TRBJ1-1 | TRBV5-3 | CAPSPTVNTEAFF | TGTGCCCCGAGCCCTACGGTGAACACTGAAGCTTTCTTT
. | 16 | . | TRBJ1-2 | TRBV5-6 | CASSPSSEGLAYGYTF | TGTGCCAGCAGCCCCAGTTCGGAGGGTCTCGCCTATGGCTACACCTTC
. | 13 | . | TRBJ1-2 | TRBV19 | CASSIPEDYGYTF | TGTGCCAGTAGTATCCCTGAGGACTATGGCTACACCTTC
. | 16 | . | TRBJ1-5 | TRBV19 | CASSIDSGLVYQPQHF | TGTGCCAGTAGTATAGACTCGGGTTTAGTCTATCAGCCCCAGCATTTT
. | 15 | . | TRBJ2-2 | TRBV5-6 | CASSPGHTNTGELFF | TGTGCCAGCAGTCCGGGACACACGAACACCGGGGAGCTGTTTTTT
. | 15 | once | TRBJ2-1 | TRBV9 | CASSVRDSDYNEQFF | TGTGCCAGCAGCGTTCGTGACTCGGACTACAATGAGCAGTTCTTC
. | 14 | . | TRBJ1-1 | TRBV25-1 | CASSEQGVSTEAFF | TGTGCCAGCAGTGAACAAGGGGTGAGCACTGAAGCTTTCTTT
TRBD2 | 16 | . | TRBJ2-1 | TRBV15 | CATSRDIAGGSDEQFF | TGTGCCACCAGCAGAGATATAGCGGGAGGGAGCGATGAGCAGTTCTTC
TRBD1 | 15 | few | TRBJ2-2 | TRBV2 | CAKQGTGSHTGELFF | TGTGCCAAACAAGGGACAGGGAGTCACACCGGGGAGCTGTTTTTT
TRBD1 | 14 | . | TRBJ1-1 | TRBV7-8 | CASSLDLAGGRAFF | TGTGCCAGCAGCTTAGATTTGGCAGGGGGTAGGGCTTTCTTT
. | 13 | . | TRBJ1-1 | TRBV27 | CASSDSMNTEAFF | TGTGCCAGCAGCGACAGCATGAACACTGAAGCTTTCTTT
. | 13 | . | TRBJ2-7 | TRBV5-6 | CATGNFQDYEQYF | TGTGCCACCGGAAACTTCCAGGACTACGAGCAGTACTTC
TRBD1 | 16 | . | TRBJ2-7 | TRBV13 | CASSSGDRGLSYEQYF | TGTGCCAGCAGCTCCGGCGACAGGGGACTCTCCTACGAGCAGTACTTC
. | 16 | . | TRBJ2-1 | TRBV27 | CASSLSGTRVLNEQFF | TGTGCCAGCAGTTTATCCGGGACTCGCGTCCTTAATGAGCAGTTCTTC
. | 15 | . | TRBJ2-1 | TRBV5-1 | CASSFLAEAYNEQFF | TGCGCCAGCAGCTTCTTAGCGGAAGCCTACAATGAGCAGTTCTTC
. | 14 | . | TRBJ2-7 | TRBV15 | CATSLQSGSNEQYF | TGTGCCACCAGTCTACAGTCAGGGTCAAACGAGCAGTACTTC
TRBD1 | 15 | . | TRBJ1-5 | TRBV18 | CASSPYRDRGCSQHF | TGTGCCAGCTCACCTTATCGGGACAGGGGTTGTTCTCAGCATTTT
TRBD2 | 15 | . | TRBJ2-7 | TRBV7-8 | CASSLGLAGPYEQYF | TGTGCCAGCAGCTTAGGGCTAGCGGGACCCTACGAGCAGTACTTC
TRBD2 | 16 | . | TRBJ2-7 | TRBV6-5 | CASSYSAGVSTYEQYF | TGTGCCAGCAGTTACTCGGCGGGAGTAAGCACCTACGAGCAGTACTTC
. | 14 | . | TRBJ1-5 | TRBV2 | CASSGAGRGQPQHF | TGTGCCAGCAGTGGGGCAGGGCGGGGGCAGCCCCAGCATTTT
TRBD2 | 17 | . | TRBJ2-3 | TRBV5-6 | CASSFAGLAGVRDTQYF | TGTGCCAGCAGCTTCGCGGGACTAGCGGGAGTTCGCGATACGCAGTATTTT
TRBD2 | 16 | . | TRBJ2-1 | TRBV19 | CASFRTSGSSYNEQFF | TGTGCCAGCTTTCGGACTAGCGGGAGCTCCTACAATGAGCAGTTCTTC
. | 10 | . | TRBJ2-1 | TRBV20-1 | CRNRLGEQFF | TGCAGGAACCGACTGGGTGAGCAGTTCTTC
TRBD2 | 16 | . | TRBJ2-5 | TRBV5-6 | CASSPVPPSGKETQYF | TGTGCCAGCAGCCCCGTGCCCCCTAGCGGAAAAGAGACCCAGTACTTC
. | 15 | . | TRBJ1-2 | TRBV5-1 | CASSLGGGGEIGYTF | TGCGCCAGCAGCCTTGGAGGGGGGGGTGAGATTGGCTACACCTTC
TRBD1 | 15 | . | TRBJ2-7 | TRBV25-1 | CASSASGTGDYEQYF | TGTGCCAGCAGTGCCTCCGGGACAGGGGACTACGAGCAGTACTTC
. | 13 | once | TRBJ2-7 | TRBV5-1 | CASSIQGTYEQYF | TGCGCCAGCAGCATACAGGGTACCTACGAGCAGTACTTC
TRBD1 | 16 | . | TRBJ2-1 | TRBV25-1 | CASSATGTGRENEQFF | TGTGCCAGCAGTGCTACCGGGACAGGGAGGGAAAATGAGCAGTTCTTC